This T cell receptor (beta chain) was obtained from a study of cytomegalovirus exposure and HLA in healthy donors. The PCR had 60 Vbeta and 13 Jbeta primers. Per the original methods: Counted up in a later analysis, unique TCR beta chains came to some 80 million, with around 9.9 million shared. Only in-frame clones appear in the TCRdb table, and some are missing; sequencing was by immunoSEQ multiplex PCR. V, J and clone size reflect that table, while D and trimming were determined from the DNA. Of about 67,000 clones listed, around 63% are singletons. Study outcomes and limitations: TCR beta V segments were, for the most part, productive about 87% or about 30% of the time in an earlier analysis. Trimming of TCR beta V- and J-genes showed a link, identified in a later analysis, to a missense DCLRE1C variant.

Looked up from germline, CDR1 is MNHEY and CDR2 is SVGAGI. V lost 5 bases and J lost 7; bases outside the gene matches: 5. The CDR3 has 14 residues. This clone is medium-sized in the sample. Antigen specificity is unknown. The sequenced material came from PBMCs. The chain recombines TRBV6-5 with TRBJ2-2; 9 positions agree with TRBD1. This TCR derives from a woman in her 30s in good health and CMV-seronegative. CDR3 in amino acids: CASSPGTGYGELFF. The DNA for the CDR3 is TGTGCCAGCAGTCCCGGGACAGGGTACGGGGAGCTGTTTTTT.